This is a list of T cell receptor beta chains from one sample in a study of blood T cell repertoires in COVID-19. Sequencing was performed with immunoSEQ multiplex PCR; in TCRdb, only in-frame clones are kept and a portion is missing. The sample records approximately 190,000 clones, 70% to 90% being singletons. Source material: peripheral blood. Source of these receptors: a man aged 60-69 years with active or convalescent COVID-19. The CDR3 runs from the conserved cysteine through the conserved F or W. A D gene is named only where the DNA matches it firmly. Only some rows state a clone size, as once, few, many or a class for expanded clones.

clone_size: NA; v_call: TRBV2; cdr3_length: 13; j_call: TRBJ2-7; d_call: TRBD1; cdr3_nt: TGTGCCAGCGGTATGAACAGGGGCTACGAGCAGTACTTC; cdr3_aa: CASGMNRGYEQYF
clone_size: once; v_call: TRBV2; cdr3_length: 14; j_call: TRBJ1-1; d_call: TRBD1; cdr3_nt: TGTGCCAGCAGATACAGGGGGTCGAACACTGAAGCTTTCTTT; cdr3_aa: CASRYRGSNTEAFF
clone_size: NA; v_call: TRBV19; cdr3_length: 14; j_call: TRBJ1-2; d_call: NA; cdr3_nt: TGTGCCAGTAGTAACAGTAAAACGTACTATGGCTACACCTTC; cdr3_aa: CASSNSKTYYGYTF
clone_size: NA; v_call: TRBV5-1; cdr3_length: 14; j_call: TRBJ1-3; d_call: NA; cdr3_nt: TGCGCCAGCAGCTCTGGCCTCTCTGGAAACACCATATATTTT; cdr3_aa: CASSSGLSGNTIYF
clone_size: NA; v_call: TRBV9; cdr3_length: 17; j_call: TRBJ2-5; d_call: TRBD2; cdr3_nt: TGTGCCAGCAGCGTATCCAGCGGGGGGGCCGGTGTCGTGACCCAGTACTTC; cdr3_aa: CASSVSSGGAGVVTQYF
clone_size: NA; v_call: TRBV5-1; cdr3_length: 14; j_call: TRBJ1-4; d_call: TRBD1; cdr3_nt: TGCGCCAGCACCTCCGGGACAGGGGGTGAAAAACTGTTTTTT; cdr3_aa: CASTSGTGGEKLFF
clone_size: NA; v_call: TRBV6-5; cdr3_length: 15; j_call: TRBJ1-5; d_call: TRBD1; cdr3_nt: TGTGCCAGCAGGCAGACAGGGGAGAGCAATCAGCCCCAGCATTTT; cdr3_aa: CASRQTGESNQPQHF
clone_size: NA; v_call: TRBV5-4; cdr3_length: 14; j_call: TRBJ1-1; d_call: NA; cdr3_nt: TGTGCCAGCAGCTTGGGAGGGGGGAACACTGAAGCTTTCTTT; cdr3_aa: CASSLGGGNTEAFF
clone_size: NA; v_call: TRBV15; cdr3_length: 14; j_call: TRBJ1-1; d_call: TRBD1; cdr3_nt: TGTGCCACCAGCATCGACAGGGTGCGCGCTGAAGCTTTCTTT; cdr3_aa: CATSIDRVRAEAFF
clone_size: NA; v_call: TRBV7-9; cdr3_length: 17; j_call: TRBJ1-2; d_call: NA; cdr3_nt: TGTGCCAGCAGCTTAGGAACCCCCAGGACTGCAAACTATGGCTACACCTTC; cdr3_aa: CASSLGTPRTANYGYTF
clone_size: NA; v_call: TRBV20-1; cdr3_length: 12; j_call: TRBJ1-1; d_call: NA; cdr3_nt: TGCAGTGCTAGTAGACAGAACACTGAAGCTTTCTTT; cdr3_aa: CSASRQNTEAFF
clone_size: NA; v_call: TRBV6-5; cdr3_length: 15; j_call: TRBJ2-3; d_call: NA; cdr3_nt: TGTGCCACCCAAAGAGGTGGTTTCGGCACAGATACGCAGTATTTT; cdr3_aa: CATQRGGFGTDTQYF
clone_size: NA; v_call: TRBV7-9; cdr3_length: 15; j_call: TRBJ1-2; d_call: NA; cdr3_nt: TGTGCCAGCAGCTTAGAGTGGGACTCGGACTATGGCTACACCTTC; cdr3_aa: CASSLEWDSDYGYTF
clone_size: once; v_call: TRBV6-5; cdr3_length: 14; j_call: TRBJ2-7; d_call: TRBD2; cdr3_nt: TGTGCCTCCCATCGTCGGGGGGGTTCCTACGAGCAGTACTTC; cdr3_aa: CASHRRGGSYEQYF
clone_size: once; v_call: TRBV27; cdr3_length: 18; j_call: TRBJ2-6; d_call: TRBD1; cdr3_nt: TGTGCCAGCAGTTTACCGACAGGGGTAGGCTCTGGGGCCAACGTCCTGACTTTC; cdr3_aa: CASSLPTGVGSGANVLTF
clone_size: NA; v_call: TRBV12-3/TRBV12-4; cdr3_length: 13; j_call: TRBJ2-5; d_call: NA; cdr3_nt: TGTGCCAGCAGTTTATTGGTAGAGGAGACCCAGTACTTC; cdr3_aa: CASSLLVEETQYF